These T cell receptor beta chains were read from a single sample in a study of T cells expressing NK-cell markers. With the 5' RACE reads reprocessed, TCRdb shows one record per CDR3 protein and no DNA. The listing contains roughly 150,000 distinct CDR3 sequences. The sample consisted of blood T cells: a sorted CD56 or NKG2C T cell subset, CD4+ or CD8+ T cells, or bulk PBMC T cells (not recorded which). These receptor sequences come from a woman aged 18-70 years in good health. Each CDR3 is given with its conserved first and last residue.

CDR3aa	v_gene	j_gene
CATSKSGLAEYEQYF	TRBV15	TRBJ2-7
CASSVSTGLTDTQYF	TRBV9	TRBJ2-3
CASSSRTRGNSPLHF	TRBV27	TRBJ1-6
CASSQTRDTIYF	TRBV7-2	TRBJ1-3
CASSLIDWDPEAFF	TRBV11-1	TRBJ1-1
CASSPTGVGNQPQHF	TRBV12-3/TRBV12-4	TRBJ1-5
CASSNRRGQPQHF	TRBV19	TRBJ1-5
CASSSLRGRPKNIQYF	TRBV12-3/TRBV12-4	TRBJ2-4
CASSEAGQVFYEQYF	TRBV2	TRBJ2-7
CASSTRETQYF	TRBV12-3/TRBV12-4	TRBJ2-5
CASSEGGTGYEQFF	TRBV6-1	TRBJ2-1
CASSPVGLGPRYEQYF	TRBV18	TRBJ2-7
CSARGGMTGSSYEQYF	TRBV20-1	TRBJ2-7
CASSFGGRAAGELFF	TRBV5-1	TRBJ2-2
CASSLGVGDYGYTF	TRBV7-6	TRBJ1-2
CASSFGVGNSNQPQHF	TRBV12-3/TRBV12-4	TRBJ1-5
CSARPQNRDRDVVAFF	TRBV20-1	TRBJ1-1
CASSLIAQTYEQYF	TRBV5-1	TRBJ2-7
CSARNISQSYNEQFF	TRBV20-1	TRBJ2-1
CASSFGTVTYEQYF	TRBV5-1	TRBJ2-7
CASSLQRGQLYEQYF	TRBV5-1	TRBJ2-7
CAISESPGENQPQHF	TRBV10-3	TRBJ1-5
CASTQGAGGELFF	TRBV25-1	TRBJ2-2
CASSLQGEVYNEQFF	TRBV12-3/TRBV12-4	TRBJ2-1
CSVDGSGRASSYEQYF	TRBV29-1	TRBJ2-7
CASSQTGTGGLETQYF	TRBV4-1	TRBJ2-5
CASRGLLANTGELFF	TRBV2	TRBJ2-2
CSVLRQGATNYGYTF	TRBV29-1	TRBJ1-2
CASSPTFSGVQETQYF	TRBV14	TRBJ2-5
CASSPSSGYYGYTF	TRBV7-3	TRBJ1-2
CSAPRDGPGGYTF	TRBV20-1	TRBJ1-2
CSARDPRGGENNEQFF	TRBV20-1	TRBJ2-1
CASSLGQSSNQPQHF	TRBV7-2	TRBJ1-5
CASTPWPSNQPQHF	TRBV2	TRBJ1-5
CASSPQGGGTTNEKLFF	TRBV5-1	TRBJ1-4
CASSHHRTSTDTQYF	TRBV27	TRBJ2-3
CASSFDRGRGAFF	TRBV7-2	TRBJ1-1
CASSANMPSGRYNEQFF	TRBV2	TRBJ2-1
CASSSRGGGPYEQYF	TRBV7-2	TRBJ2-7
CASSLTKWDTQYF	TRBV11-3	TRBJ2-3
CASSLDKSSGYTGELFF	TRBV12-3/TRBV12-4	TRBJ2-2
CASSELMGPQETQYF	TRBV25-1	TRBJ2-5
CASSVVGPDAFF	TRBV9	TRBJ1-1
CSAPAGYEAFF	TRBV20-1	TRBJ1-1
CSAPLQRGYSDTQYF	TRBV20-1	TRBJ2-3
CASSLEIAAYNEQFF	TRBV5-1	TRBJ2-1
CASSRQMGTDTQYF	TRBV7-7	TRBJ2-3
CASSPTAGWTVSSDTQYF	TRBV13	TRBJ2-3
CSARQGIHSSPLHF	TRBV20-1	TRBJ1-6
CASRGGQGRNQPQHF	TRBV6-2/TRBV6-3	TRBJ1-5
CSVGIAGGDYEQYF	TRBV29-1	TRBJ2-7
CASLGGLTATNEKLFF	TRBV28	TRBJ1-4
CSASSRNYGYTF	TRBV20-1	TRBJ1-2